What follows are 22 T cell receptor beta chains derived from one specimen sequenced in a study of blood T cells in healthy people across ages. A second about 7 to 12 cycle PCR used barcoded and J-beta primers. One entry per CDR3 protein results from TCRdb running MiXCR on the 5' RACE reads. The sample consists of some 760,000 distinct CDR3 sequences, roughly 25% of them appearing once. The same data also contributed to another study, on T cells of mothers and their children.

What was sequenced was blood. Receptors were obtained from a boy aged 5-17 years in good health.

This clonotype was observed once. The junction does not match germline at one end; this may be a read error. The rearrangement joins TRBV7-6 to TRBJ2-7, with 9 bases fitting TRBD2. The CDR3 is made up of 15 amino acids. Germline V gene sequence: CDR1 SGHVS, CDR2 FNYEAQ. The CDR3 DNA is TGTGTCAGCAGCGAGAATAGCGGGGGCCCCGTGGAGCAGTACTTC. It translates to CVSSENSGGPVEQYF.

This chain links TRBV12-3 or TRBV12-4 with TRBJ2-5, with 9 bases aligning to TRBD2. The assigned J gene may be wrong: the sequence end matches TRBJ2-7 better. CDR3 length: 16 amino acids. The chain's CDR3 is CASSFLVTSGNYEQYF. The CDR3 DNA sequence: TGTGCCAGCAGTTTTCTCGTGACTAGCGGTAACTACGAGCAGTACTTC.

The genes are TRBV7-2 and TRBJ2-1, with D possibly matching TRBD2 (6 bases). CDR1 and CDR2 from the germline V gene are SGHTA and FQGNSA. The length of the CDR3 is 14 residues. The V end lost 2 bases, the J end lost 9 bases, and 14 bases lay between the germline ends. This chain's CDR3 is CASSLLSGGSEQFF. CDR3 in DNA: TGTGCCAGCAGCTTACTATCCGGGGGTAGTGAGCAGTTCTTC.

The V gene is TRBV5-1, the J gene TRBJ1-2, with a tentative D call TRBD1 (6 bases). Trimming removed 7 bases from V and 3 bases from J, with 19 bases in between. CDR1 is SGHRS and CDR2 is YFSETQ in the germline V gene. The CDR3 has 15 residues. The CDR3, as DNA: TGCGCCAGCGGCTGGACGGGGGGCTTAGACTATGGCTACACCTTC. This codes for CASGWTGGLDYGYTF.

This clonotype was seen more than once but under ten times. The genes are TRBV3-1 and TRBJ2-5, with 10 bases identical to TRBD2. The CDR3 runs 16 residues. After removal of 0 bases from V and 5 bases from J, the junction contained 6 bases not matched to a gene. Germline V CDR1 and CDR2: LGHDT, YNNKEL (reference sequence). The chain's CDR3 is CASSQEPSGGWETQYF. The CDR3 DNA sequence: TGTGCCAGCAGCCAAGAACCTAGCGGGGGTTGGGAGACCCAGTACTTC.

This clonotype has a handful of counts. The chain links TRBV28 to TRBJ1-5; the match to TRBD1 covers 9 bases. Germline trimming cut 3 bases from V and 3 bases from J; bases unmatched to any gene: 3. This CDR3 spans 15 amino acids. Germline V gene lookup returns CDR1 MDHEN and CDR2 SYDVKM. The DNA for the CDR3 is TGTGCCAGCAGTTTCCCACAGGGGGCCAATCAGCCCCAGCATTTT. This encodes CASSFPQGANQPQHF.

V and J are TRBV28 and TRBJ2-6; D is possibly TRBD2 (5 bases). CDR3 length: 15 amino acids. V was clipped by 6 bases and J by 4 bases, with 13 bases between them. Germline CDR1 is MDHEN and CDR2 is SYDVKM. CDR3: CASSLPGIGANVLTF. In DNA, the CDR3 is TGTGCCAGCAGCCTGCCCGGGATCGGGGCCAACGTCCTGACTTTC.

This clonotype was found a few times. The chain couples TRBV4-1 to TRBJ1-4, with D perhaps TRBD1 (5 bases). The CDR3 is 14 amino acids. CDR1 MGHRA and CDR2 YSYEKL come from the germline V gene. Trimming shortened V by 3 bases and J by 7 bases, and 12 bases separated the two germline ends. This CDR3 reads CASSQGVIGEKLFF. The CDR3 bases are TGCGCCAGCAGCCAGGGGGTGATAGGTGAAAAACTGTTTTTT.

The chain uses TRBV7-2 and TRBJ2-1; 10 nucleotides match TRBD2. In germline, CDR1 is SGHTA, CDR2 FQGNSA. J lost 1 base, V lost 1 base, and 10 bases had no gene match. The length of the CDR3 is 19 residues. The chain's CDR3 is CASSLVWGSGGLSYNEQFF. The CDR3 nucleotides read TGTGCCAGCAGCTTAGTTTGGGGTAGCGGGGGGCTATCCTACAATGAGCAGTTCTTC.

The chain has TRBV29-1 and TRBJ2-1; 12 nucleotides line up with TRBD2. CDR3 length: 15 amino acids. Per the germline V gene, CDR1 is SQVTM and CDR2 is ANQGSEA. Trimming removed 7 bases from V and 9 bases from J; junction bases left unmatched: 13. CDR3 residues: CSAPRPSGRASEQFF. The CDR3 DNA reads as TGCAGCGCCCCTCGCCCTAGCGGGAGGGCCTCTGAGCAGTTCTTC.

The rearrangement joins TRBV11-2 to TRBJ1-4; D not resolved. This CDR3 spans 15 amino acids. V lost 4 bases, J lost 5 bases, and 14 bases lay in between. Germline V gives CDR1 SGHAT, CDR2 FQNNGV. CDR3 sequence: CASSYPKGPNEKLFF. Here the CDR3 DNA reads TGTGCCAGCAGCTACCCCAAGGGTCCGAATGAAAAACTGTTTTTT.

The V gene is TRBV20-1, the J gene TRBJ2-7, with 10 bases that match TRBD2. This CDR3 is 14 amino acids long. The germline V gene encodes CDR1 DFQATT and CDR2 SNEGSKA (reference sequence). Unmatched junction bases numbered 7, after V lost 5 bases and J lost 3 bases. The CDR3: CSASLAGDNYEQYF. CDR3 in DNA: TGCAGTGCTTCGCTAGCGGGGGATAACTACGAGCAGTACTTC.

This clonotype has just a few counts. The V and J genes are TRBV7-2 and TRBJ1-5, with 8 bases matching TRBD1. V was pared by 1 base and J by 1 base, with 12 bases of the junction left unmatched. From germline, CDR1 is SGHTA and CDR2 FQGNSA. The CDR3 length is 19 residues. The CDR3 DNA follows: TGTGCCAGCAGCTTAGGGGACAGGCAACTACCAGGGAGCAATCAGCCCCAGCATTTT. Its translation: CASSLGDRQLPGSNQPQHF. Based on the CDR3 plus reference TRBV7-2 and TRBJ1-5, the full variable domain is GAGVSQSPSNKVTEKGKDVELRCDPISGHTALYWYRQSLGQGLEFLIYFQGNSAPDKSGLPSDRFSAERTGGSVSTLTIQRTQQEDSAVYLCASSLGDRQLPGSNQPQHFGDGTRLSIL.

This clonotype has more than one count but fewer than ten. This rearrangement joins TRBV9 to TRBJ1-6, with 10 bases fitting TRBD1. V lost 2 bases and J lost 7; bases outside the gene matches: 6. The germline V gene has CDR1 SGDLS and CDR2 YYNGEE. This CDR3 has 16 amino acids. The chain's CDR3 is CASSVGTGVKNSPLHF. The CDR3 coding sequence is TGTGCCAGCAGCGTCGGGACAGGGGTGAAGAATTCACCCCTCCACTTT.

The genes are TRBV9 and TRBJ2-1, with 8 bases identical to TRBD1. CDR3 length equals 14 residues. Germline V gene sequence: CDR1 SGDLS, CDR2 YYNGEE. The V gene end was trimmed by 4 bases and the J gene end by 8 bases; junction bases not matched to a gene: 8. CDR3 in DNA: TGTGCCAGCAGCCCCGGACAGGGTGGGGATGAGCAGTTCTTC. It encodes CASSPGQGGDEQFF.

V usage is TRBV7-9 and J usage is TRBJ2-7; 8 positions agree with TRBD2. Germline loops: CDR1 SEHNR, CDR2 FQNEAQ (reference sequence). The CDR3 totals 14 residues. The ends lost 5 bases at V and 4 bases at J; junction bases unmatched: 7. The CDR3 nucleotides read TGTGCCAGCAGCCTACTAGCGGACGAATACGAGCAGTACTTC. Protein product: CASSLLADEYEQYF.

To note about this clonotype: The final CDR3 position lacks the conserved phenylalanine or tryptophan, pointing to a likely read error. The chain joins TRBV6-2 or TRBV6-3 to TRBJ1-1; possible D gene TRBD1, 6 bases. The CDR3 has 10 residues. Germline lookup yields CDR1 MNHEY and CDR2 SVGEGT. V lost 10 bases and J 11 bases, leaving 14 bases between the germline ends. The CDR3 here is CATRGASAFS. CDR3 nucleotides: TGTGCCACAAGGGGGGCGTCGGCTTTCTCT.

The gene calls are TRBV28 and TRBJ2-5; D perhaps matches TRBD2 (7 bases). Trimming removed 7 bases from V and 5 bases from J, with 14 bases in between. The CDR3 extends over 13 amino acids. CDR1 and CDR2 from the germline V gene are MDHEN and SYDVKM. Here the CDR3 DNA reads TGTGCCAGCACCCAAGGGGGGGGGGAGACCCAGTACTTC. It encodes CASTQGGGETQYF. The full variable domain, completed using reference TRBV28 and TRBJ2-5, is DVKVTQSSRYLVKRTGEKVFLECVQDMDHENMFWYRQDPGLGLRLIYFSYDVKMKEKGDIPEGYSVSREKKERFSLILESASTNQTSMYLCASTQGGGETQYFGPGTRLLVL.

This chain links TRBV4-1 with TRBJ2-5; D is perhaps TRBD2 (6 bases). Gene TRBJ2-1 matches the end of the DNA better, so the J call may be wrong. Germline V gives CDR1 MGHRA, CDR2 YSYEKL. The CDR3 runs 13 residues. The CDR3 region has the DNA TGCGCCAGCAGCCAAACTTTAGCGGAAAAGCAGTTCTTC. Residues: CASSQTLAEKQFF.

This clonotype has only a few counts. CDR3 residues: CASSLYRDQAYEQYF. CDR3 sequence (DNA): TGTGCCAGCAGTTTATACCGGGACCAAGCCTACGAGCAGTACTTC. The chain combines TRBV27 with TRBJ2-7; D is possibly TRBD1 or TRBD2 (5 bases each). Trimming took 1 base from V and 2 from J, leaving 12 bases between them. This CDR3 has 15 residues. Germline assignment: CDR1 MNHEY and CDR2 SMNVEV (reference sequence).

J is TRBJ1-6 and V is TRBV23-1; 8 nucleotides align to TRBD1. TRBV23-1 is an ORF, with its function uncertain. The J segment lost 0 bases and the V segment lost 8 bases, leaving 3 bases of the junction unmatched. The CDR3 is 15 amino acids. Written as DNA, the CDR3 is TGCGCCAGCCGGACAGGGAGCTCCTATAATTCACCCCTCCACTTT. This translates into CASRTGSSYNSPLHF.

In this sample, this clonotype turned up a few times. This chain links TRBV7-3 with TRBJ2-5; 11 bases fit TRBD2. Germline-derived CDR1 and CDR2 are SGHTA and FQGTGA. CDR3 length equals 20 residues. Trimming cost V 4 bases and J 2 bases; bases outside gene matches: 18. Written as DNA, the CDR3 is TGTGCCAGCAGCTGCTCAGCGACTAGCGGGAACCATGTGTTACAAGAGACCCAGTACTTC. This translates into CASSCSATSGNHVLQETQYF.